These 20 T cell receptor beta chains came from one sample sequenced in a study of PD-1 blockade in mismatch repair-deficient tumors. Some clones are missing from TCRdb's copy, which holds only in-frame ones; the method was immunoSEQ multiplex PCR. Among around 100,000 clones listed, about four fifths were seen once. This specimen was peripheral blood, taken roughly eight months after starting pembrolizumab. The receptors were gathered from an adult with mismatch repair-deficient cancer.

The rearrangement uses TRBV4-1 and TRBJ2-2; D may correspond to TRBD1 or TRBD2 (5 bases each). Germline CDR1 reads MGHRA; CDR2 reads YSYEKL. The CDR3 runs to 14 residues. Trimming stripped 1 base from V and 7 bases from J, with 10 bases between. The CDR3 loop reads CASSQGRGVGELFF. DNA of the CDR3: TGCGCCAGCAGCCAAGGTCGAGGGGTCGGGGAGCTGTTTTTT.

This clone was counted once. V is TRBV29-1 and J is TRBJ1-1, with 10 bases that match TRBD1. The CDR3 has 11 amino acids. After removal of 7 bases from V and 5 bases from J, the junction contained 1 base not matched to a gene. CDR1 is SQVTM, CDR2 ANQGSEA, per germline. CDR3 in DNA: TGCAGCGCGGACAGGGGGACTGAAGCTTTCTTT. It translates to CSADRGTEAFF.

The sample holds a few counts of this clone. The chain joins TRBV2 to TRBJ1-2; no clear D gene. The CDR3 sequence is 13 residues long. Germline CDR1 is SNHLY and CDR2 is FYNNEI. Trimming cost V 3 bases and J 8 bases, with 13 bases left between them. CDR3 sequence (DNA): TGTGCCAGCAGTGATGAAAGGGTATCGGGCTACACCTTC. As protein: CASSDERVSGYTF. Together with reference TRBV2 and TRBJ1-2, the CDR3 gives the full variable domain: EPEVTQTPSHQVTQMGQEVILRCVPISNHLYFYWYRQILGQKVEFLVSFYNNEISEKSEIFDDQFSVERPDGSNFTLKIRSTKLEDSAMYFCASSDERVSGYTFGSGTRLTVV.

V gene TRBV30 combines with J gene TRBJ2-1, with TRBD1 identical over 7 bases. The CDR3 is 13 residues long. Germline V lookup: CDR1 GTSNPN, CDR2 SVGIG (reference sequence). After removal of 8 bases from V and 0 bases from J, the junction contained 4 bases not matched to a gene. CDR3 amino acids: CANGDSSYNEQFF. CDR3 DNA sequence: TGTGCCAATGGGGACAGCTCCTACAATGAGCAGTTCTTC.

The DNA for the CDR3 is TGTGCCTGGAGTCCGACAGGGTCAGAGACCCAGTACTTC. Residues: CAWSPTGSETQYF. The rearrangement joins TRBV30 to TRBJ2-5; 7 bases map to TRBD1. Per germline, CDR1 GTSNPN and CDR2 SVGIG (reference sequence). This CDR3 is 13 amino acids long. After removal of 2 bases from V and 4 bases from J, the junction contained 4 bases not matched to a gene.

The chain is built from TRBV30 and TRBJ2-3, with TRBD2 identical over 10 bases. This CDR3 has 16 amino acids. After removal of 0 bases from V and 8 bases from J, the junction contained 11 bases not matched to a gene. CDR1 is GTSNPN, CDR2 SVGIG, per germline (reference sequence). The CDR3 here is CAWSVGLLAGAGTQYF. DNA of the CDR3: TGTGCCTGGAGTGTAGGATTGCTAGCGGGAGCGGGTACGCAGTATTTT.

The chain uses TRBV7-9 and TRBJ1-2, with 7 bases aligning to TRBD1. Germline trimming cut 5 bases from V and 8 bases from J; bases unmatched to any gene: 8. Looked up from germline, CDR1 is SEHNR and CDR2 is FQNEAQ (reference sequence). The CDR3 totals 13 residues. The CDR3 loop is CASSLQGRGGYTF. For the CDR3, the DNA is TGTGCCAGCAGCCTACAGGGGCGGGGCGGCTACACCTTC.

This clone occurred a few times. The chain has TRBV29-1 and TRBJ1-2, with D perhaps TRBD1 (5 bases). The germline V gene encodes CDR1 SQVTM and CDR2 ANQGSEA. The CDR3 is 14 amino acids. The V and J ends lost 3 bases and 3 bases respectively, with 14 bases between them. Written as DNA, the CDR3 is TGCAGCGTTGAGTCTGCGGGGGACTACTATGGCTACACCTTC. Its translation: CSVESAGDYYGYTF.

J is TRBJ2-7 and V is TRBV7-8, with TRBD1 matching 9 bases. The CDR3 covers 14 residues. Germline V gene data show CDR1 as SGHVS and CDR2 as FQNEAQ. V was clipped by 5 bases and J by 1 base; unmatched bases: 3. The CDR3 sequence is CASSPGTGSYEQYF. The CDR3 bases are TGTGCCAGCAGCCCCGGGACAGGGTCCTACGAGCAGTACTTC.

The chain combines TRBV6-1 with TRBJ2-6, with 8 bases aligning to TRBD1. Trimming cost V 4 bases and J 3 bases; bases outside gene matches: 5. Germline V gene lookup returns CDR1 MNHNS and CDR2 SASEGT. The CDR3 covers 16 residues. CDR3 sequence reads: CASSGTGKLGANVLTF. The CDR3, as DNA: TGTGCCAGCAGTGGGACAGGGAAGCTTGGGGCCAACGTCCTGACTTTC.

The chain uses TRBV5-1 and TRBJ2-7; TRBD2 is a possible D gene (7 bases). The germline CDR1 and CDR2 sequences are SGHRS and YFSETQ. Trimming stripped 0 bases from V and 0 bases from J, with 16 bases between. CDR3 length: 17 amino acids. The CDR3 spells CASSLATGGLSSYEQYF. The CDR3 bases are TGCGCCAGCAGCTTGGCCACGGGGGGCCTTAGCTCCTACGAGCAGTACTTC.

V is TRBV7-2 and J is TRBJ2-1; D is unresolved. Trimming removed 2 bases at V and 8 bases at J, with 16 bases between. Germline V CDR1 and CDR2: SGHTA, FQGNSA. The CDR3 is 15 amino acids. CDR3 coding DNA: TGTGCCAGCAGCTTAAGGGCAGCTGGTTCGGATGAGCAGTTCTTC. It specifies CASSLRAAGSDEQFF.

V usage is TRBV11-3 and J usage is TRBJ2-7, with D possibly being TRBD1 (6 bases). The CDR3 loop spans 18 amino acids. From germline, CDR1 is SGHNT and CDR2 YENEEA. Trimming took off 4 bases at V and 4 bases at J, with 26 bases between the two ends. CDR3 region: CASSYYSGTPHTRYEQYF. As DNA, the CDR3 is TGTGCCAGCAGCTACTACTCCGGGACACCCCATACACGTTACGAGCAGTACTTC.

CDR3 protein: CASSFGLPNSGNTIYF. DNA for the CDR3: TGTGCCAGCAGTTTTGGACTGCCCAACTCTGGAAACACCATATATTTT. The chain has TRBV27 and TRBJ1-3; D is uncertain. Germline V gene sequence: CDR1 MNHEY, CDR2 SMNVEV (reference sequence). Trimming removed 3 bases from V and 0 bases from J, with 12 bases in between. This CDR3 spans 16 amino acids.

This clone was seen a few times. The chain has TRBV5-1 and TRBJ2-7; the match to TRBD1 covers 7 bases. The germline CDR1 and CDR2 sequences are SGHRS and YFSETQ. This CDR3 has 15 residues. V lost 0 bases to trimming and J lost 4 bases; unmatched junction nucleotides: 7. The CDR3 DNA reads TGCGCCAGCAGCTTGGCATGGACAGGTCCGTACGAGCAGTACTTC. Encoded protein: CASSLAWTGPYEQYF.

The chain joins TRBV7-3 to TRBJ1-1; tentatively, D is TRBD1 (5 bases). V was pared by 5 bases and J by 1 base, with 14 bases between. CDR1 is SGHTA, CDR2 FQGTGA, per germline. The CDR3 runs 15 residues. This chain's CDR3 is CASSLMHGGNTEAFF. DNA of the CDR3: TGTGCCAGCAGCCTCATGCACGGGGGGAACACTGAAGCTTTCTTT. The full variable domain, rest sourced from reference TRBV7-3 and TRBJ1-1, is GAGVSQTPSNKVTEKGKYVELRCDPISGHTALYWYRQSLGQGPEFLIYFQGTGAADDSGLPNDRFFAVRPEGSVSTLKIQRTERGDSAVYLCASSLMHGGNTEAFFGQGTRLTVV.

The rearrangement links TRBV9 to TRBJ2-5, with a possible D match to TRBD2 (6 bases). The V gene's germline CDR1 is SGDLS and CDR2 YYNGEE. The CDR3 length is 15 residues. Trimming cost V 0 bases and J 5 bases, with 14 bases left between them. In nucleotides, the CDR3 is TGTGCCAGCAGCGTAGAAGAACTAGCCGGGGAGACCCAGTACTTC. Protein product: CASSVEELAGETQYF.

This clone was detected only a few times. The chain links TRBV19 to TRBJ2-1; D might be TRBD2 (6 bases). CDR3 length: 13 residues. Germline CDR1 LNHDA, CDR2 SQIVND (reference sequence). Trimming pared 3 bases from V and 8 bases from J, leaving 11 bases between. The CDR3 DNA reads as TGTGCCAGTAGTATTTCGGGGGATGATGAGCAGTTCTTC. Translated: CASSISGDDEQFF.

The chain recombines TRBV9 with TRBJ1-2, with D tentatively TRBD1 (6 bases). V was shortened by 0 bases and J by 4 bases, with 13 bases between the two germline ends. The CDR3 is made up of 15 amino acids. Germline V CDR1 and CDR2: SGDLS, YYNGEE. CDR3 region: CASSVGREGGYGYTF. DNA of the CDR3: TGTGCCAGCAGCGTAGGGAGGGAGGGGGGCTATGGCTACACCTTC. Full variable domain (remainder filled in from reference TRBV9 and TRBJ1-2): DSGVTQTPKHLITATGQRVTLRCSPRSGDLSVYWYQQSLDQGLQFLIQYYNGEERAKGNILERFSAQQFPDLHSELNLSSLELGDSALYFCASSVGREGGYGYTFGSGTRLTVV.

This sequence joins TRBV6-6 and TRBJ2-3, with D uncertain. The ends were cut back, 7 bases at V and 4 bases at J, with 9 bases in the middle. CDR1 is MNHNY and CDR2 is SVGAGI in the germline V gene (reference sequence). This CDR3 comprises 12 residues. The DNA for the CDR3 is TGTGCCAGCAAAAATAGTGCAGATACGCAGTATTTT. Residues: CASKNSADTQYF.